The rows below give T cell receptor beta chains drawn from one sample of a study of neoadjuvant anti-PD-1 for oral cavity cancer. This table comes from immunoSEQ multiplex PCR, and its TCRdb copy is limited to in-frame clones, with some not included. This repertoire shows about 68,000 clones, roughly 85% found once; its top ten account for more than 3%. Here the sequenced sample was PBMCs, taken after nivolumab (anti-PD-1) treatment. These receptors all stem from a person between 40 and 80 years old with oral cavity squamous cell carcinoma. Both conserved end residues are part of each CDR3. Fields, in order: J gene, V gene, clone size, D gene, CDR3 protein, CDR3 DNA. A D gene is named only where the DNA matches it firmly. The listing skips clone size in some rows; elsewhere it reads once, few, many or a size class.

j_gene: TRBJ1-4
v_gene: TRBV4-1
abundance: .
d_gene: .
CDR3aa: CASSQDLFVTTGNANEKLFF
CDR3nt: TGCGCCAGCAGCCAAGATCTCTTCGTGACGACGGGGAATGCTAATGAAAAACTGTTTTTT

j_gene: TRBJ1-1
v_gene: TRBV6-5
abundance: .
d_gene: .
CDR3aa: CASSYSAGTNTEAFF
CDR3nt: TGTGCCAGCAGTTACTCTGCAGGGACGAACACTGAAGCTTTCTTT

j_gene: TRBJ1-2
v_gene: TRBV6-1
abundance: .
d_gene: .
CDR3aa: CASSEGPGGNYGYTF
CDR3nt: TGTGCCAGCAGTGAAGGGCCAGGTGGGAACTATGGCTACACCTTC

j_gene: TRBJ2-1
v_gene: TRBV15
abundance: .
d_gene: .
CDR3aa: CATSNPRSSSYNEQFF
CDR3nt: TGTGCCACCAGCAATCCCCGGAGTAGCTCCTACAATGAGCAGTTCTTC

j_gene: TRBJ2-1
v_gene: TRBV19
abundance: once
d_gene: TRBD1
CDR3aa: CASSTRDSSAYNEQFF
CDR3nt: TGTGCCAGTAGTACAAGGGACAGTAGCGCCTACAATGAGCAGTTCTTC

j_gene: TRBJ2-1
v_gene: TRBV7-8
abundance: .
d_gene: TRBD2
CDR3aa: CASKGSTSGPNEQFF
CDR3nt: TGTGCCAGCAAAGGGTCGACTAGCGGGCCCAATGAGCAGTTCTTC

j_gene: TRBJ1-1
v_gene: TRBV15
abundance: .
d_gene: .
CDR3aa: CATSRDPGRGTEAFF
CDR3nt: TGTGCCACCAGCAGAGATCCTGGCAGAGGCACTGAAGCTTTCTTT

j_gene: TRBJ1-1
v_gene: TRBV19
abundance: .
d_gene: .
CDR3aa: CASSTGAWGVEAFF
CDR3nt: TGTGCCAGTAGTACCGGGGCCTGGGGGGTCGAAGCTTTCTTT

j_gene: TRBJ2-7
v_gene: TRBV5-4
abundance: .
d_gene: TRBD1
CDR3aa: CASSSRDRGTLGYEQYF
CDR3nt: TGTGCCAGCAGCTCCCGGGACAGGGGAACACTAGGGTACGAGCAGTACTTC

j_gene: TRBJ2-5
v_gene: TRBV5-1
abundance: .
d_gene: .
CDR3aa: CASNRLGVWETQYF
CDR3nt: TGCGCCAGCAACCGTTTAGGGGTGTGGGAGACCCAGTACTTC

j_gene: TRBJ1-5
v_gene: TRBV6-5
abundance: .
d_gene: .
CDR3aa: CASSPDAYQPQHF
CDR3nt: TGTGCCAGCAGTCCGGACGCATATCAGCCCCAGCATTTT

j_gene: TRBJ2-2
v_gene: TRBV5-6
abundance: .
d_gene: TRBD1
CDR3aa: CASSWDRGPRKVFF
CDR3nt: TGTGCCAGCAGCTGGGACAGGGGGCCCAGGAAGGTGTTTTTT

j_gene: TRBJ1-2
v_gene: TRBV5-5
abundance: .
d_gene: .
CDR3aa: CASSLLGQNYGYTF
CDR3nt: TGTGCCAGCAGCTTACTTGGACAGAACTATGGCTACACCTTC

j_gene: TRBJ1-2
v_gene: TRBV27
abundance: .
d_gene: .
CDR3aa: CASRRAGVGRGGYGYTF
CDR3nt: TGTGCCAGCAGGAGAGCGGGGGTAGGGCGGGGAGGCTATGGCTACACCTTC

j_gene: TRBJ1-2
v_gene: TRBV9
abundance: .
d_gene: TRBD1
CDR3aa: CASSVARTGLDYGYTF
CDR3nt: TGTGCCAGCAGCGTAGCGCGGACAGGGCTGGACTATGGCTACACCTTC

j_gene: TRBJ2-7
v_gene: TRBV19
abundance: once
d_gene: TRBD2
CDR3aa: CASRTSGRAAYEQYF
CDR3nt: TGTGCCAGTAGAACTAGCGGGAGGGCCGCTTACGAGCAGTACTTC

j_gene: TRBJ2-7
v_gene: TRBV7-9
abundance: .
d_gene: TRBD2
CDR3aa: CASSLSGSSHEQYF
CDR3nt: TGTGCCAGCAGCCTTAGCGGGAGCAGCCACGAGCAGTACTTC

j_gene: TRBJ2-5
v_gene: TRBV10-3
abundance: .
d_gene: TRBD2
CDR3aa: CAISVAGAETQYF
CDR3nt: TGTGCCATCAGCGTAGCGGGAGCAGAGACCCAGTACTTC

j_gene: TRBJ2-2
v_gene: TRBV5-1
abundance: .
d_gene: .
CDR3aa: CASRGGLLSNTGELFF
CDR3nt: TGCGCCAGCAGGGGAGGCCTACTATCGAACACCGGGGAGCTGTTTTTT

j_gene: TRBJ2-2
v_gene: TRBV4-1
abundance: .
d_gene: TRBD2
CDR3aa: CASSQTLAGAGELFF
CDR3nt: TGCGCCAGCAGCCAAACCCTAGCGGGAGCCGGGGAGCTGTTTTTT

j_gene: TRBJ1-2
v_gene: TRBV6-1
abundance: few
d_gene: .
CDR3aa: CASSEGGLWGYTF
CDR3nt: TGTGCCAGCAGTGAAGGAGGGCTCTGGGGCTACACCTTC

j_gene: TRBJ2-7
v_gene: TRBV29-1
abundance: .
d_gene: TRBD2
CDR3aa: CSVVTSGRRNSYEQYF
CDR3nt: TGCAGCGTGGTAACTAGCGGGAGGCGAAACTCCTACGAGCAGTACTTC

j_gene: TRBJ2-2
v_gene: TRBV28
abundance: .
d_gene: .
CDR3aa: CASGGAATGELFF
CDR3nt: TGTGCCAGCGGAGGGGCGGCGACGGGGGAGCTGTTTTTT

j_gene: TRBJ1-3
v_gene: TRBV28
abundance: .
d_gene: .
CDR3aa: CATEPGHQGNTIYF
CDR3nt: TGTGCCACCGAACCGGGACACCAAGGAAACACCATATATTTT

j_gene: TRBJ2-4
v_gene: TRBV29-1
abundance: .
d_gene: .
CDR3aa: CSVEGGKNIQYF
CDR3nt: TGCAGCGTTGAAGGGGGAAAAAACATTCAGTACTTC

j_gene: TRBJ1-1
v_gene: TRBV5-1
abundance: .
d_gene: .
CDR3aa: CASSHGQSAEAFF
CDR3nt: TGCGCCAGCAGTCACGGACAGTCCGCTGAAGCTTTCTTT

j_gene: TRBJ2-3
v_gene: TRBV30
abundance: .
d_gene: TRBD2
CDR3aa: CAWSVRSGRASRTDTQYF
CDR3nt: TGTGCCTGGAGTGTACGAAGCGGGAGGGCCTCTCGCACAGATACGCAGTATTTT

j_gene: TRBJ2-2
v_gene: TRBV19
abundance: .
d_gene: .
CDR3aa: CASTLQYTGELFF
CDR3nt: TGTGCCAGTACCCTACAGTACACCGGGGAGCTGTTTTTT

j_gene: TRBJ2-7
v_gene: TRBV11-2
abundance: once
d_gene: .
CDR3aa: CASSQPMATKGEQYF
CDR3nt: TGTGCCAGCAGCCAACCAATGGCGACCAAGGGCGAGCAGTACTTC

j_gene: TRBJ2-2
v_gene: TRBV6-4
abundance: few
d_gene: .
CDR3aa: CASSDTNSHTGELFF
CDR3nt: TGTGCCAGCAGTGACACTAACAGTCACACCGGGGAGCTGTTTTTT

j_gene: TRBJ2-7
v_gene: TRBV7-2
abundance: once
d_gene: .
CDR3aa: CASSSRGAREQYF
CDR3nt: TGTGCCAGCAGCTCCAGGGGGGCAAGGGAGCAGTACTTC

j_gene: TRBJ2-7
v_gene: TRBV19
abundance: .
d_gene: .
CDR3aa: CATSPGLSYEQYF
CDR3nt: TGTGCCACCTCACCGGGACTCTCCTACGAGCAGTACTTC

j_gene: TRBJ2-1
v_gene: TRBV7-8
abundance: .
d_gene: .
CDR3aa: CASSLTARASYNEQFF
CDR3nt: TGTGCCAGCAGCTTGACCGCCAGGGCCTCCTACAATGAGCAGTTCTTC

j_gene: TRBJ2-6
v_gene: TRBV5-6
abundance: .
d_gene: .
CDR3aa: CASSLSPSSGANVLTF
CDR3nt: TGTGCCAGCAGCTTGTCCCCGAGCTCTGGGGCCAACGTCCTGACTTTC

j_gene: TRBJ2-5
v_gene: TRBV2
abundance: .
d_gene: TRBD1
CDR3aa: CASSGATGGTETQYF
CDR3nt: TGTGCCAGCAGTGGAGCGACAGGGGGCACTGAGACCCAGTACTTC

j_gene: TRBJ1-2
v_gene: TRBV20-1
abundance: .
d_gene: .
CDR3aa: CSGVDTGGYTF
CDR3nt: TGCAGTGGGGTCGATACGGGAGGCTACACCTTC

j_gene: TRBJ2-7
v_gene: TRBV11-1
abundance: .
d_gene: .
CDR3aa: CASSLDQLGKYEQYF
CDR3nt: TGTGCCAGCAGCTTAGATCAACTTGGGAAGTACGAGCAGTACTTC

j_gene: TRBJ2-3
v_gene: TRBV10-3
abundance: .
d_gene: TRBD1
CDR3aa: CAISEGGQGNADTQYF
CDR3nt: TGTGCCATCAGTGAAGGGGGACAGGGTAACGCAGATACGCAGTATTTT

j_gene: TRBJ2-6
v_gene: TRBV11-2
abundance: .
d_gene: TRBD2
CDR3aa: CASSLARLAGSSAANVLTF
CDR3nt: TGTGCCAGCAGCTTAGCACGACTAGCGGGGTCGTCGGCGGCCAACGTCCTGACTTTC

j_gene: TRBJ2-3
v_gene: TRBV10-3
abundance: once
d_gene: TRBD2
CDR3aa: CATRPGLAGVADTQYF
CDR3nt: TGTGCCACACGCCCCGGACTAGCGGGAGTGGCAGATACGCAGTATTTT

j_gene: TRBJ1-1
v_gene: TRBV28
abundance: .
d_gene: .
CDR3aa: CASSSIGGGNTEAFF
CDR3nt: TGTGCCAGCAGTTCAATAGGTGGTGGGAACACTGAAGCTTTCTTT

j_gene: TRBJ1-4
v_gene: TRBV11-2
abundance: .
d_gene: .
CDR3aa: CASSPGEREKLFF
CDR3nt: TGTGCCAGCAGCCCCGGGGAGCGGGAAAAACTGTTTTTT

j_gene: TRBJ2-7
v_gene: TRBV11-2
abundance: .
d_gene: .
CDR3aa: CASSLSGVEQYF
CDR3nt: TGTGCCAGCAGCTTATCAGGCGTCGAGCAGTACTTC